The 12 T cell receptor beta chains given below trace back to one sample, sequenced in a study of T cells in localized non-small cell lung cancer. This table comes from immunoSEQ multiplex PCR, and its TCRdb copy is limited to in-frame clones, with some not included. The sample has under 7,000 clones; 43% are singletons. Specimen: lung tumor tissue, collected before any cancer treatment. The source is a man aged 40-75 years with stage III lung adenocarcinoma.

This clone was recorded a few times. The chain is built from TRBV11-3 and TRBJ1-1; D is undetermined. CDR3 size: 14 residues. Germline loops: CDR1 SGHNT, CDR2 YENEEA. The V end lost 0 bases, the J end lost 4 bases, and 9 bases lay between the germline ends. The CDR3 reads CASSLDPLGTEAFF. The DNA for the CDR3 is TGTGCCAGCAGCTTAGACCCCCTGGGCACTGAAGCTTTCTTT.

V usage is TRBV2 and J usage is TRBJ2-3; D might be TRBD2 (6 bases). The CDR3 is made up of 13 amino acids. Germline CDR1 reads SNHLY; CDR2 reads FYNNEI. V lost 3 bases and J lost 6, with 10 bases in between. CDR3 protein: CASSDGGPDTQYF. CDR3 in DNA: TGTGCCAGCAGTGATGGAGGGCCGGATACGCAGTATTTT.

By sample fraction, this clone is medium-sized. The chain carries TRBV11-3 and TRBJ2-3, with 8 nucleotides matching TRBD1. Trimming at V came to 7 bases and at J to 2 bases, leaving 8 bases not matched to a gene. From germline, CDR1 is SGHNT and CDR2 YENEEA. The CDR3 has 15 residues. CDR3 region: CASTRGRTLTDTQYF. CDR3 coding DNA: TGTGCCAGCACCAGGGGGCGGACACTCACAGATACGCAGTATTTT. Combining the CDR3 with reference TRBV11-3 and TRBJ2-3 gives the whole variable domain EAGVVQSPRYKIIEKKQPVAFWCNPISGHNTLYWYLQNLGQGPELLIRYENEEAVDDSQLPKDRFSAERLKGVDSTLKIQPAELGDSAVYLCASTRGRTLTDTQYFGPGTRLTVL.

The chain uses TRBV19 and TRBJ2-3; TRBD2 matches at 10 bases. V dropped 3 bases and J dropped 4; count of bases not matched to a gene: 10. In germline, CDR1 is LNHDA, CDR2 SQIVND (reference sequence). The CDR3 totals 17 residues. The CDR3 nucleotides read TGTGCCAGTAGTATGAACCTAGCGGGAGTCTTGTCAGATACGCAGTATTTT. It translates to CASSMNLAGVLSDTQYF.

The V call is TRBV11-3, the J call TRBJ2-5; a weak D match, TRBD2 (6 bases). Trimming removed 5 bases at V and 7 bases at J, with 17 bases between. CDR1 and CDR2 from the germline V gene are SGHNT and YENEEA. The CDR3 runs to 14 residues. The CDR3: CASSPGGAARTQYF. The DNA of the CDR3 is TGTGCCAGCAGCCCCGGGGGTGCGGCTAGGACCCAGTACTTC.

The chain uses TRBV14 and TRBJ2-7, with 8 nucleotides matching TRBD2. The CDR3 extends over 13 amino acids. With V trimmed by 8 bases and J by 3 bases, 6 bases remained unmatched. Germline lookup yields CDR1 SGHDN and CDR2 FVKESK. The CDR3 loop reads CASSLAELYEQYF. DNA for the CDR3: TGTGCCAGCTCACTAGCGGAGCTCTACGAGCAGTACTTC. The complete variable domain, with remaining parts taken from reference TRBV14 and TRBJ2-7, reads EAGVTQFPSHSVIEKGQTVTLRCDPISGHDNLYWYRRVMGKEIKFLLHFVKESKQDESGMPNNRFLAERTGGTYSTLKVQPAELEDSGVYFCASSLAELYEQYFGPGTRLTVT.

This clone was recorded a few times. The genes are TRBV29-1 and TRBJ1-2; D is uncertain. CDR1 is SQVTM and CDR2 is ANQGSEA in the germline V gene. V was trimmed by 1 base and J by 6 bases, leaving 15 bases between them. CDR3 length: 14 amino acids. Here the CDR3 DNA reads TGCAGCGTTGAAGGTCTGACGGGGAGCAATGGCTACACCTTC. Translating gives CSVEGLTGSNGYTF.

This clone was detected ten times or more. The CDR3 DNA follows: TGTGCCAGCAGCTTAATAGCGCCCCCAGGAGAGACCCAGTACTTC. Its translation is CASSLIAPPGETQYF. This rearrangement joins TRBV11-3 to TRBJ2-5, with a tentative D call TRBD2 (5 bases). CDR3 length equals 15 residues. The germline CDR1 and CDR2 sequences are SGHNT and YENEEA. The germline V and J ends were trimmed by 2 bases and 4 bases, with 14 bases remaining between them.

This clone was counted a few times. V usage is TRBV6-8 and J usage is TRBJ2-2; TRBD1 might be the D (5 bases). V was clipped by 11 bases and J by 6 bases, with 16 bases between them. The length of the CDR3 is 13 residues. Per germline, CDR1 MNHGY and CDR2 SAAAGT. The CDR3 coding sequence is TGTGCCCCCAAAGGGGTTCTCCCCGGGGAGCTGTTTTTT. Its translation is CAPKGVLPGELFF.

V gene TRBV10-3 combines with J gene TRBJ2-3; weak D call: TRBD2 (5 bases). The CDR3 loop spans 14 amino acids. Germline values: CDR1 ENHRY, CDR2 SYGVKD. V was shortened by 0 bases and J by 6 bases, with 10 bases between the two germline ends. This CDR3 is CAISESERSDTQYF. The CDR3 region has the DNA TGTGCCATCAGTGAGTCGGAGCGGTCCGATACGCAGTATTTT.

The rearrangement links TRBV30 to TRBJ2-7; D is perhaps TRBD2 (6 bases). Per the germline V gene, CDR1 is GTSNPN and CDR2 is SVGIG (reference sequence). V lost 7 bases and J lost 5, with 15 bases in between. The CDR3 consists of 12 residues. The CDR3, as DNA: TGTGCCTCCGGTAGCGGCGGGGACGAGCAGTACTTC. This sequence encodes CASGSGGDEQYF.

The chain's CDR3 is CASSQGRRAEAFF. The DNA of the CDR3 is TGCGCCAGCAGCCAAGGGAGGAGAGCTGAAGCTTTCTTT. The chain couples TRBV4-1 to TRBJ1-1, with no clear D. Germline CDR1 is MGHRA and CDR2 is YSYEKL. V was pared by 1 base and J by 6 bases, with 9 bases between. There are 13 residues in the CDR3.